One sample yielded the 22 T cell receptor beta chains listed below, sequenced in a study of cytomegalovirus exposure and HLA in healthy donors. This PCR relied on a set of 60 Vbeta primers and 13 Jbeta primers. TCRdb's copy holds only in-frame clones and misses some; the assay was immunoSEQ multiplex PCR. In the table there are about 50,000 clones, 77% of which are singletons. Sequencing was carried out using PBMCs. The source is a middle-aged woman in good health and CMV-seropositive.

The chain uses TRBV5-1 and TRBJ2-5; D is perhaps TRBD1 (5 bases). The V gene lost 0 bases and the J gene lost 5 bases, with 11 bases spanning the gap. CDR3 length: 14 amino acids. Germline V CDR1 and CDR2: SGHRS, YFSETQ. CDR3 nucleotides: TGCGCCAGCAGCTTGGTTAGCCAGGGCGAGACCCAGTACTTC. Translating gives CASSLVSQGETQYF.

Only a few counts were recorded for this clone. The CDR3 region is CSARTATGTEAFF. In DNA form, the CDR3 reads TGCAGCGCACGGACAGCCACTGGCACTGAAGCTTTCTTT. The chain uses TRBV29-1 and TRBJ1-1; weak D call: TRBD1 (6 bases). Looked up from germline, CDR1 is SQVTM and CDR2 is ANQGSEA. This CDR3 has 13 residues. V was pared by 7 bases and J by 4 bases, with 16 bases between.

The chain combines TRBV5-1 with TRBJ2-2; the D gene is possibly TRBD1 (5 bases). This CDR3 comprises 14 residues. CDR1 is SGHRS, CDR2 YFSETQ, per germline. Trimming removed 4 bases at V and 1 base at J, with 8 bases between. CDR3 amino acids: CASSPTENTGELFF. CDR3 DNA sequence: TGCGCCAGCAGCCCGACAGAGAACACCGGGGAGCTGTTTTTT.

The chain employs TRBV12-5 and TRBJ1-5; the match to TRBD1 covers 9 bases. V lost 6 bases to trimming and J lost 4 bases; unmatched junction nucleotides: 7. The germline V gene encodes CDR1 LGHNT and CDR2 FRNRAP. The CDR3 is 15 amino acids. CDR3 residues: CASGLQGARNQPQHF. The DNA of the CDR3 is TGTGCTAGTGGCCTACAGGGGGCTCGAAATCAGCCCCAGCATTTT.

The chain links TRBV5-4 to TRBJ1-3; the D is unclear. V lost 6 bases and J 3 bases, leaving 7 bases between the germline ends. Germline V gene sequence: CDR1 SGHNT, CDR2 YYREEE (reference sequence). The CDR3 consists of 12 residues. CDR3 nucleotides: TGTGCCAGCACCCCGGGTGGAAACACCATATATTTT. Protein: CASTPGGNTIYF.

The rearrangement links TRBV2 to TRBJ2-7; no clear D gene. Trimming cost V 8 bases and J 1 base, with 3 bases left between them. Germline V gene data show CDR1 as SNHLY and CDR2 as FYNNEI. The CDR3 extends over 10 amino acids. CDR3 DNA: TGTGCCAGCGCGTCCTACGAGCAGTACTTC. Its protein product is CASASYEQYF. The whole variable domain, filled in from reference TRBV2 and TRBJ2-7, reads EPEVTQTPSHQVTQMGQEVILRCVPISNHLYFYWYRQILGQKVEFLVSFYNNEISEKSEIFDDQFSVERPDGSNFTLKIRSTKLEDSAMYFCASASYEQYFGPGTRLTVT.

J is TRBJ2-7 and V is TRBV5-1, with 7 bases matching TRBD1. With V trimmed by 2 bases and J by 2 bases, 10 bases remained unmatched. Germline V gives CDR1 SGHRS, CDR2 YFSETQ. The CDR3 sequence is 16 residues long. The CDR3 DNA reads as TGCGCCAGCAGCTTTACACAGGGGACGGGAACCTACGAGCAGTACTTC. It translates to CASSFTQGTGTYEQYF.

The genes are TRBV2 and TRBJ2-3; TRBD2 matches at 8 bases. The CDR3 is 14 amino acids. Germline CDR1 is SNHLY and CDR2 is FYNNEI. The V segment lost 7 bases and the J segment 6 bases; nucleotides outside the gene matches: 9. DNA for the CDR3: TGTGCCAGCATGGCAGCGGGGGCCGAGGATACGCAGTATTTT. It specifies CASMAAGAEDTQYF. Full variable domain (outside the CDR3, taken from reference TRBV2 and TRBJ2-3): EPEVTQTPSHQVTQMGQEVILRCVPISNHLYFYWYRQILGQKVEFLVSFYNNEISEKSEIFDDQFSVERPDGSNFTLKIRSTKLEDSAMYFCASMAAGAEDTQYFGPGTRLTVL.

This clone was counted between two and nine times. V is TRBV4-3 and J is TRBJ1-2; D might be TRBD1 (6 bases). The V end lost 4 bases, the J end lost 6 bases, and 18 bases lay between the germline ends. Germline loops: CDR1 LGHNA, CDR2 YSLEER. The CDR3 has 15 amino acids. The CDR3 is CASSPYAGTPHGYTF. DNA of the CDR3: TGCGCCAGCAGCCCTTACGCCGGGACACCCCATGGCTACACCTTC.

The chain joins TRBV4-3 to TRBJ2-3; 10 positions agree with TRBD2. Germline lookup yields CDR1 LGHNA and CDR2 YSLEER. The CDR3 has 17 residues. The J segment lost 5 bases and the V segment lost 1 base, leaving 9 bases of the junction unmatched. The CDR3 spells CASSQVTSGSTRDTQYF. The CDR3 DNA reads TGCGCCAGCAGCCAAGTGACTAGCGGGTCTACAAGAGATACGCAGTATTTT.

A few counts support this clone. CDR3 sequence reads: CASSVPGQGSSSYEQYF. The DNA for the CDR3 is TGTGCCAGCAGTGTTCCCGGACAGGGCTCGAGCTCCTACGAGCAGTACTTC. J is TRBJ2-7 and V is TRBV2; TRBD1 matches 8 bases. J was trimmed by 0 bases and V by 4 bases; bases with no gene match: 11. Germline loops: CDR1 SNHLY, CDR2 FYNNEI. The CDR3 has 17 residues.

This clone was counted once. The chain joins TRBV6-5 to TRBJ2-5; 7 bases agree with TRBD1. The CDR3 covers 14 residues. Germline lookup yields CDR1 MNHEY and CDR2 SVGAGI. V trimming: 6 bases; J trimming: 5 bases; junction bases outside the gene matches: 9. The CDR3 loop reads CASRKTGDGETQYF. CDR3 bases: TGTGCCAGCAGAAAAACAGGGGACGGGGAGACCCAGTACTTC.

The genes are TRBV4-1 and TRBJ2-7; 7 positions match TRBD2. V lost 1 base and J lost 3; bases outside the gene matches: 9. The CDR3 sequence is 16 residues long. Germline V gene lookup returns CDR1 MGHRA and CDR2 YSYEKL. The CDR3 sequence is CASSQGAGLGVYEQYF. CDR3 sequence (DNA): TGCGCCAGCAGCCAAGGAGCGGGGCTTGGCGTCTACGAGCAGTACTTC.

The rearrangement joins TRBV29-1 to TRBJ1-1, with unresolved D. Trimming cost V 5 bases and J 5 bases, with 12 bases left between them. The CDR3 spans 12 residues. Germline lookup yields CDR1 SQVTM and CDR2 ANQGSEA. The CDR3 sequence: CSVFRSPTEAFF. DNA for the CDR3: TGCAGCGTTTTCAGATCCCCTACTGAAGCTTTCTTT.

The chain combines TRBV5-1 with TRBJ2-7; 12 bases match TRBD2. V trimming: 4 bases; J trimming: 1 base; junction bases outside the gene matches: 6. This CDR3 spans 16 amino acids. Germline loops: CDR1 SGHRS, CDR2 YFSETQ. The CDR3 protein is CASSRLAGAVSYEQYF. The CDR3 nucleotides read TGCGCCAGCAGCCGACTAGCGGGGGCAGTTTCCTACGAGCAGTACTTC. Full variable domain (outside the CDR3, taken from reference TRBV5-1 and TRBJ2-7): KAGVTQTPRYLIKTRGQQVTLSCSPISGHRSVSWYQQTPGQGLQFLFEYFSETQRNKGNFPGRFSGRQFSNSRSEMNVSTLELGDSALYLCASSRLAGAVSYEQYFGPGTRLTVT.

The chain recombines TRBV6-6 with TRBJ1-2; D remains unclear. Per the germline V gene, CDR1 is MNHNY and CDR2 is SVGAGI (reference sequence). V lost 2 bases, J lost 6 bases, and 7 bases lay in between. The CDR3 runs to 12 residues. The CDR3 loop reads CASSYLGDGYTF. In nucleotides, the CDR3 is TGTGCCAGCAGTTACCTCGGGGATGGCTACACCTTC.

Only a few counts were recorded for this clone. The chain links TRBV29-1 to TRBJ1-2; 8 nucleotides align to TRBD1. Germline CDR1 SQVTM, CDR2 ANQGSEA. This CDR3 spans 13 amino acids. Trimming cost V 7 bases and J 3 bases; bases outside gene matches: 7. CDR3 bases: TGCAGCGCCCACAGGGGGGGCGACTATGGCTACACCTTC. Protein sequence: CSAHRGGDYGYTF.

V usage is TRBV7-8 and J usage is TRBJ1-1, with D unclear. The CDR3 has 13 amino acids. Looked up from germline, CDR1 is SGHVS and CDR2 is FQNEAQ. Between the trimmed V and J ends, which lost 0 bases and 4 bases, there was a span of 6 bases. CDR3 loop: CASSLASGTEAFF. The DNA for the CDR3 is TGTGCCAGCAGCTTAGCGAGTGGCACTGAAGCTTTCTTT.

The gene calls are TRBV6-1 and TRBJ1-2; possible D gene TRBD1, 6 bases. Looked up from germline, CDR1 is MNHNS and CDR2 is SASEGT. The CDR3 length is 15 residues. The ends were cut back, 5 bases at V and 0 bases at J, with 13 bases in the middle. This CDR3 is CASSPSGAANYGYTF. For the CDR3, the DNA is TGTGCCAGCAGTCCTTCAGGGGCTGCTAACTATGGCTACACCTTC.

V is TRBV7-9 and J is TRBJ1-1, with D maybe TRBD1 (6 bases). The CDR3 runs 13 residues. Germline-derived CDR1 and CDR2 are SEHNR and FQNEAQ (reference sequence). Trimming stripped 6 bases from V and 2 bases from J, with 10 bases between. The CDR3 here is CASRTTGNTEAFF. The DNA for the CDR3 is TGTGCCAGCAGGACGACAGGAAACACTGAAGCTTTCTTT.

Written as DNA, the CDR3 is TGTGCCAGCAGCTCTATTCCGTTCGCGGAGGGCCACGAGCAGTACTTC. Translating it yields CASSSIPFAEGHEQYF. The chain uses TRBV7-9 and TRBJ2-7; tentative D call: TRBD2 (6 bases). Per the germline V gene, CDR1 is SEHNR and CDR2 is FQNEAQ (reference sequence). The CDR3 covers 16 residues. V was clipped by 4 bases and J by 5 bases, with 21 bases between them.

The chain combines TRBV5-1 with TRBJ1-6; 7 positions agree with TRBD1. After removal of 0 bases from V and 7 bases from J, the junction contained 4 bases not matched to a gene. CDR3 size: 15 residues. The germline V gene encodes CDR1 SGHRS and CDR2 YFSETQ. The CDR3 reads CASSLAVTGNSPLHF. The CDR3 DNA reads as TGCGCCAGCAGCTTGGCCGTGACAGGGAATTCACCCCTCCACTTT.